This T cell receptor beta chain was recorded in a study of T cells in Graves' hyperthyroidism and ophthalmopathy. Findings and caveats of the study: Progression to ophthalmopathy was predicted a median of roughly seven months early.

Germline V gene data show CDR1 as MNHEY and CDR2 as SMNVEV (reference sequence). V was clipped by 5 bases and J by 10 bases; unmatched bases: 6. The CDR3 is made up of 13 amino acids. Amplification of TCR beta CDR3 regions was performed using RNA transcripts as template. The study used the HTBI primer set for a first-round RT-PCR of the TCR CDR3. TCRdb re-called the multiplex PCR reads with MiXCR, one entry per CDR3 protein. The sample has about 570,000 distinct CDR3 sequences; approximately 15% are singletons. Details on this clonotype: Its specificity is not known.

Among the patients, aged 18 to 65, hyperthyroidism was newly diagnosed and had lasted under 2 months. Patients having uncontrolled infection, another autoimmune disease, pregnancy or lactation were not included. What was sequenced was blood. This rearrangement joins TRBV27 to TRBJ2-1; 9 nucleotides match TRBD2. This receptor was taken from a woman aged 40 to 50 with Graves' hyperthyroidism. For the CDR3, the DNA is TGTGCCAGCAGTAGATATACTAGCGGGGAGCAGTTCTTC. This codes for CASSRYTSGEQFF.